The clone carrying this T cell receptor beta chain has a single count. The sample belongs to a study of control samples from healthy donors and cancer patients. The V and J ends lost 7 bases and 8 bases respectively, with 11 bases between them. Germline CDR1 reads SGHVS; CDR2 reads FQNEAQ. The CDR3 has 11 amino acids. The method was immunoSEQ multiplex PCR; TCRdb's version includes in-frame clones alone and lacks a portion of them. The repertoire holds over 150,000 clones, approximately 90% seen once, with approximately 1.5% in the top ten. The sequence came from a man aged 30-40 years in good health. The specimen sequenced was blood. The chain employs TRBV7-8 and TRBJ1-1; D remains ambiguous. CDR3 sequence (DNA): TGTGCCAGCACCATTCGAGGGGAAGCTTTCTTT. Translated: CASTIRGEAFF.